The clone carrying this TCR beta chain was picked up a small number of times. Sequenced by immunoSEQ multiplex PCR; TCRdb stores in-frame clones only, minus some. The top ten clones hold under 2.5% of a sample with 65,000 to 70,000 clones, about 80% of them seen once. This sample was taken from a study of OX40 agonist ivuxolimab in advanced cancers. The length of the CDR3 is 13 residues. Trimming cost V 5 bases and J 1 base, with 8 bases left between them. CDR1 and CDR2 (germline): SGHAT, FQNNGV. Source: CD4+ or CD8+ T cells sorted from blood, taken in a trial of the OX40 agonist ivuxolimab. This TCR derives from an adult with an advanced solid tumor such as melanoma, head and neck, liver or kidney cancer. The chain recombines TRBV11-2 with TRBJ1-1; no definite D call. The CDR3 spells CASSPTWNTEAFF. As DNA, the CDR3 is TGTGCCAGCAGCCCCACCTGGAACACTGAAGCTTTCTTT.